Below are 3 T cell receptor beta chains sequenced from a single sample in a study of T-cell reconstitution after alpha-beta-depleted transplantation in children. The library targeted TCRbeta and was prepared with unique molecular identifiers. Each CDR3 protein gets one entry after TCRdb re-called the PCR reads with MiXCR. The sample lists hundreds of thousands of distinct CDR3 sequences, around 16% occurring once. The source was PBMCs from the stem cell graft donor, collected from the stem cell graft. These receptor sequences come from a human donor who donated a stem cell graft to a child with acute myeloid leukemia.

The V and J genes are TRBV7-6 and TRBJ2-1; 10 bases line up with TRBD2. V was clipped by 1 base and J by 8 bases; unmatched bases: 8. CDR1 SGHVS and CDR2 FNYEAQ come from the germline V gene. This CDR3 has 16 amino acids. The CDR3 nucleotides are TGTGCCAGCAGCTTAGGACTAGCGGGTCCCGGGGATGAGCAGTTCTTC. Amino acids: CASSLGLAGPGDEQFF.

This chain joins TRBV5-6 and TRBJ2-7, with TRBD1 as a possible D gene (6 bases). V was cut by 1 base and J by 2 bases, with 7 bases left in between. CDR3 length equals 13 residues. The germline CDR1 and CDR2 sequences are SGHDT and YYEEEE. The CDR3 DNA follows: TGTGCCAGCAGCTTGCCAGGGGCCTACGAGCAGTACGTC. This codes for CASSLPGAYEQYV.

This clonotype was found many times. V and J are TRBV20-1 and TRBJ2-5; tentatively, D is TRBD1 (6 bases). The V gene lost 6 bases and the J gene lost 5 bases, with 19 bases spanning the gap. The CDR3 runs 14 residues. The germline gives CDR1 DFQATT, CDR2 SNEGSKA (reference sequence). CDR3 region: CSAAAGTLEETQYF. CDR3 DNA sequence: TGCAGTGCCGCCGCCGGGACACTGGAGGAGACCCAGTACTTC.